These 15 T cell receptor beta chains came from one sample sequenced in a study of T cells in Graves' hyperthyroidism and ophthalmopathy. TCR beta CDR3 region amplification was performed from RNA transcripts. Researchers ran a first-round RT-PCR on the TCR CDR3 using the HTBI primer set. A single record per CDR3 protein comes from TCRdb applying MiXCR to the multiplex PCR reads. The profile shows roughly 250,000 distinct CDR3 sequences, around 22% of them singletons. Sequencing used blood. The receptors here all came from a man aged 25-45 years with Graves' ophthalmopathy.

The chain uses TRBV6-1 and TRBJ2-1; 7 nucleotides agree with TRBD2. The germline gives CDR1 MNHNS, CDR2 SASEGT. CDR3 size: 13 residues. Germline trimming cut 7 bases from V and 12 bases from J; bases unmatched to any gene: 12. CDR3 sequence reads: CASIESWGRGQFF. CDR3 bases: TGTGCCAGCATCGAATCCTGGGGGAGGGGGCAGTTCTTC.

This clonotype was seen many times. The rearrangement links TRBV5-1 to TRBJ2-1; D may be TRBD1 (5 bases). The CDR3 has 14 residues. The germline V gene has CDR1 SGHRS and CDR2 YFSETQ. V gave up 0 bases and J gave up 4 bases, with 8 bases separating them. The CDR3 spells CASSLGGGYNEQFF. The DNA of the CDR3 is TGCGCCAGCAGCTTGGGGGGCGGATACAATGAGCAGTTCTTC.

This chain joins TRBV29-1 and TRBJ1-1; D is uncertain. The CDR3 length is 12 residues. Trimming took off 3 bases at V and 1 base at J, with 6 bases between the two ends. From germline, CDR1 is SQVTM and CDR2 ANQGSEA. The CDR3 DNA follows: TGCAGCGTTGAGTCGGGGAACACTGAAGCTTTCTTT. Its protein product is CSVESGNTEAFF.

CDR3 sequence (DNA): TGTGCCAGCAGCTTAGCCATCAATGAGCAGTTCTTC. Its translation is CASSLAINEQFF. The chain recombines TRBV7-2 with TRBJ2-1; D uncertain. Germline loops: CDR1 SGHTA, CDR2 FQGNSA. The CDR3 is 12 residues long. V lost 0 bases to trimming and J lost 6 bases, with 3 bases between them.

This clonotype has at least ten counts. The V and J genes are TRBV6-1 and TRBJ1-2; no reliable D call. The CDR3 runs to 11 residues. The germline gives CDR1 MNHNS, CDR2 SASEGT. V lost 5 bases and J lost 2, with 3 bases in between. CDR3 sequence: CASSLNYGYTF. For the CDR3, the DNA is TGTGCCAGCAGTTTAAACTATGGCTACACCTTC.

In this sample, this clonotype turned up a few times. This chain joins TRBV20-1 and TRBJ1-1; unclear D gene. This CDR3 contains 13 residues. Germline V gene data show CDR1 as DFQATT and CDR2 as SNEGSKA (reference sequence). Trimming stripped 6 bases from V and 0 bases from J, with 11 bases between. CDR3 protein: CSAVEGLNTEAFF. CDR3 coding DNA: TGCAGTGCGGTGGAGGGTCTGAACACTGAAGCTTTCTTT.

This clonotype was seen a few times. The rearrangement uses TRBV7-9 and TRBJ1-4; D may be TRBD1 (5 bases). Germline V gives CDR1 SEHNR, CDR2 FQNEAQ (reference sequence). This CDR3 comprises 16 residues. V was pared by 3 bases and J by 7 bases, with 18 bases between. DNA of the CDR3: TGTGCCAGCAGCTTGGGATCAGACAGTGGCGGTGAAAAACTGTTTTTT. Protein product: CASSLGSDSGGEKLFF.

Many counts were recorded for this clonotype. The chain links TRBV2 to TRBJ2-2; D is unresolved. Germline loops: CDR1 SNHLY, CDR2 FYNNEI. V lost 6 bases, J lost 5 bases, and 13 bases lay in between. This CDR3 region has 14 residues. This CDR3 is CASRVTAGTGELFF. The CDR3 nucleotides read TGTGCCAGCAGGGTGACTGCCGGGACCGGGGAGCTGTTTTTT.

The rearrangement joins TRBV6-5 to TRBJ2-7; TRBD1 might be the D (7 bases). Between the trimmed V and J ends, which lost 2 bases and 2 bases, there was a span of 13 bases. Germline V gene sequence: CDR1 MNHEY, CDR2 SVGAGI. The length of the CDR3 is 15 residues. The DNA for the CDR3 is TGTGCCAGCAGTTACCAGACAGGGAGGCCCTACGAGCAGTACTTC. This codes for CASSYQTGRPYEQYF.

The chain links TRBV27 to TRBJ1-1; 12 nucleotides match TRBD1. With V trimmed by 3 bases and J by 1 base, 6 bases remained unmatched. CDR3 length: 17 amino acids. CDR1 and CDR2 (germline): MNHEY, SMNVEV (reference sequence). CDR3 residues: CASSFRGQGAGNTEAFF. The CDR3 DNA follows: TGTGCCAGCAGTTTTAGGGGACAGGGGGCGGGGAACACTGAAGCTTTCTTT.

On this clonotype itself: A read error may account for a junction end that differs from germline. V is TRBV12-3 or TRBV12-4 and J is TRBJ2-1; D is unclear. The CDR3 totals 14 residues. DNA of the CDR3: TGTGCCAGCAGTTTGACCCGCCCCTACAATAAGCAGTTCTTC. Amino acids: CASSLTRPYNKQFF.

This clonotype was recorded many times. The chain employs TRBV20-1 and TRBJ2-3; TRBD2 matches at 7 bases. The CDR3 length is 14 residues. Per germline, CDR1 DFQATT and CDR2 SNEGSKA (reference sequence). V dropped 0 bases and J dropped 8; count of bases not matched to a gene: 8. Here the CDR3 DNA reads TGCAGTGCTAGAGACGTAGCGGGTCCGGGTACGCAGTATTTT. Protein product: CSARDVAGPGTQYF.

This clonotype was picked up many times. This chain joins TRBV6-1 and TRBJ2-7; D is ambiguous. Germline V lookup: CDR1 MNHNS, CDR2 SASEGT. The CDR3 covers 11 residues. V dropped 3 bases and J dropped 1 base, with 1 base sitting between them. The chain's CDR3 is CASSESYEQYF. CDR3 nucleotide sequence: TGTGCCAGCAGTGAGTCCTACGAGCAGTACTTC.

A few counts support this clonotype. The V call is TRBV28, the J call TRBJ2-1, with 14 bases fitting TRBD2. Germline-derived CDR1 and CDR2 are MDHEN and SYDVKM. V shed 6 bases, J shed 3 bases, and the junction held 7 bases outside the gene matches. The CDR3 loop spans 17 amino acids. The CDR3 spells CASSQTSGRALYNEQFF. The CDR3 DNA sequence: TGTGCCAGCAGCCAGACTAGCGGGAGGGCCCTCTACAATGAGCAGTTCTTC.

Comments on this clonotype: Relative to the germline gene, one junction end is altered; a read error may explain this. The chain links TRBV7-7 to TRBJ2-5; unclear D gene. Germline values: CDR1 SSHAT, CDR2 FNYEAQ (reference sequence). The CDR3 extends over 15 amino acids. The CDR3 DNA reads TGTGCTAGCAGCTTAGCCCTGTTACCACAAGAGACCCAGTACTTC. It translates to CASSLALLPQETQYF.